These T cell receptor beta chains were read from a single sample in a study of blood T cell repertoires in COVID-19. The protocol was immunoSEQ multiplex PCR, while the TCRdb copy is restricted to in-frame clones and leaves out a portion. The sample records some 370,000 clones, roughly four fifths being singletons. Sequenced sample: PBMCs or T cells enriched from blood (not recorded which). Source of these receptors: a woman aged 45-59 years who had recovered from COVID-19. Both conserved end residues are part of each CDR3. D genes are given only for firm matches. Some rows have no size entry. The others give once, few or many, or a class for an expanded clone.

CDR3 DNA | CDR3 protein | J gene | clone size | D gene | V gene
TGTGCCAGCAGTGAGGCGGGAGGGATTCGAACCCGGGAGCTGTTTTTT | CASSEAGGIRTRELFF | TRBJ2-2 | NA | TRBD2 | TRBV2
TGCGCCAGCCAGCTTGGAGGCTCTGGAAACACCATATATTTT | CASQLGGSGNTIYF | TRBJ1-3 | NA | NA | TRBV5-1
TGTGCCAGCAGGGAAGAACTAGCGGGGGGTCGAGATACGCAGTATTTT | CASREELAGGRDTQYF | TRBJ2-3 | NA | TRBD2 | TRBV5-4
TGTGCCAGCAGTTGGTCGGGGGTCACTGAAGCTTTCTTT | CASSWSGVTEAFF | TRBJ1-1 | NA | NA | TRBV27
TGTGCCAGCAGTCTTGGGGCCAACTACGAGCAGTACTTC | CASSLGANYEQYF | TRBJ2-7 | few | NA | TRBV6-5
TGTGCCAGCAGCCCCGACAGGGCTGGGGGCTACACCTTC | CASSPDRAGGYTF | TRBJ1-2 | NA | TRBD1 | TRBV7-2
TGTGCCAGTAGTATCCAAGCACAGGGGGCAGGGCAGCCCCAGCATTTT | CASSIQAQGAGQPQHF | TRBJ1-5 | NA | TRBD1 | TRBV19
TGTGCCAGCAGCCAAGATCTGGCCCCGGGATCCTACGAGCAGTACTTC | CASSQDLAPGSYEQYF | TRBJ2-7 | NA | NA | TRBV3-1/TRBV3-2
TGTGCCAGCAGTTACTCCCCTACAGGGTTGGGAGAAAAACTGTTTTTT | CASSYSPTGLGEKLFF | TRBJ1-4 | NA | NA | TRBV6-5
TGTGCCAGCGGGGATGGACAGGGGACTGAAAAACTGTTTTTT | CASGDGQGTEKLFF | TRBJ1-4 | NA | TRBD1 | TRBV3-1/TRBV3-2
TGTGCCAGCAGCCCCCGGGGCGGGGGACATAGCAATCAGCCCCAGCATTTT | CASSPRGGGHSNQPQHF | TRBJ1-5 | NA | NA | TRBV21-1
TGTGCCAGCGGGACACCAAACACCGGGGAGCTGTTTTTT | CASGTPNTGELFF | TRBJ2-2 | NA | NA | TRBV2
TGTGCCAGCAGCTTAGGTCTTTTGGAGACTGAAGCTTTCTTT | CASSLGLLETEAFF | TRBJ1-1 | NA | NA | TRBV7-9
TGTGCCAGCAGTTTCGGGTCTTATGGCTACACCTTC | CASSFGSYGYTF | TRBJ1-2 | NA | NA | TRBV6-2/TRBV6-3
TGCGCCAGCAGCCAACAAACAGGGGGCAACACTGAAGCTTTCTTT | CASSQQTGGNTEAFF | TRBJ1-1 | NA | TRBD1 | TRBV4-3
TGTGCCAGCAGGGGACGGGAGGAGACCCAGTACTTC | CASRGREETQYF | TRBJ2-5 | NA | NA | TRBV6-5
TGTGCCAGCAGCCCGTGGGCTGGGGGTAGCGGTTCACCCCTCCACTTT | CASSPWAGGSGSPLHF | TRBJ1-6 | few | NA | TRBV5-6
TGTGCCAGCTCGCCCACTAGCGGTGGCTCCTACGAGCAGTACTTC | CASSPTSGGSYEQYF | TRBJ2-7 | few | TRBD2 | TRBV18
TGCGCCAGCAGCGTTACGACAGGGAACACTGAAGCTTTCTTT | CASSVTTGNTEAFF | TRBJ1-1 | NA | NA | TRBV5-1
TGTGCCAGCAGCTTAGCGGGCCGGGGGGTTAACACTGAAGCTTTCTTT | CASSLAGRGVNTEAFF | TRBJ1-1 | NA | NA | TRBV7-2
TGCGCCAGCAGCTTGGTAGCGGGAGCTGGGAATGAGCAGTTCTTC | CASSLVAGAGNEQFF | TRBJ2-1 | NA | TRBD2 | TRBV5-1
TGTGCCTGGAGTGTACCAGGCTACGAGCAGTACTTC | CAWSVPGYEQYF | TRBJ2-7 | once | NA | TRBV30
TGTGCCAGCAGCTTCGTTCCAGGGGGCTCCGGAGTAGCCAAAAACATTCAGTACTTC | CASSFVPGGSGVAKNIQYF | TRBJ2-4 | NA | TRBD1 | TRBV7-9
TGTGCCAGCAGCGCCGGGACAGGGCTTGCAACTAATGAAAAACTGTTTTTT | CASSAGTGLATNEKLFF | TRBJ1-4 | once | TRBD1 | TRBV9
TGTGCCAGCAGCCCTTCGATGGACAGGGTAGATGGCTACACCTTC | CASSPSMDRVDGYTF | TRBJ1-2 | NA | TRBD1 | TRBV7-2
TGTGCCAGCTGCGAGGCGGCTAATGAAAAACTGTTTTTT | CASCEAANEKLFF | TRBJ1-4 | NA | NA | TRBV11-3
TGTGCCAGCAGCTGGGGACAGGGAGTAGAGACCCAGTACTTC | CASSWGQGVETQYF | TRBJ2-5 | NA | TRBD1 | TRBV11-2
TGTGCCAGCTCACTCACGGGGGGGAACACTGAAGCTTTCTTT | CASSLTGGNTEAFF | TRBJ1-1 | NA | NA | TRBV18
TGTGCCTGGATGCTAGGAGGATCTGGAAACACCATATATTTT | CAWMLGGSGNTIYF | TRBJ1-3 | NA | NA | TRBV30
TGTGCCAGCAGGCGGGTCGAGGGAGAGACCCAGTACTTC | CASRRVEGETQYF | TRBJ2-5 | NA | NA | TRBV5-5
TGTGCCAGCAGCCAAGGGACAGGGAGAGCCCTAACTGGGTATGGCTACACCTTC | CASSQGTGRALTGYGYTF | TRBJ1-2 | NA | TRBD1 | TRBV4-2
TGCGCCAGCAGCCAAGATTTGTCTAGCCAAGAGACCCAGTACTTC | CASSQDLSSQETQYF | TRBJ2-5 | once | NA | TRBV4-3
TGTGCCAGCAGCCTCCACCGTAACCGGGACCAGTACTTC | CASSLHRNRDQYF | TRBJ2-5 | NA | NA | TRBV11-3
TGCAGCGTGGGGACAGGGGGCGCGTACACTGAAGCTTTCTTT | CSVGTGGAYTEAFF | TRBJ1-1 | NA | TRBD1 | TRBV29-1
TGTGCCAGCACCCCTGGACGCGGGGTTGATCTGGACACCATATATTTT | CASTPGRGVDLDTIYF | TRBJ1-3 | NA | NA | TRBV9